The present entry profiles one T cell receptor (beta chain) with its context. What it binds is not known. In germline, CDR1 is SGHRS, CDR2 YFSETQ. The CDR3 contains 15 residues. Trimming took 1 base from V and 0 from J, leaving 7 bases between them. This record comes from a study of cytomegalovirus exposure and HLA in healthy donors. Vbeta (60) and Jbeta (13) primers were used in the PCR. Data came from immunoSEQ multiplex PCR; TCRdb stores just in-frame clones and leaves some out. The data contain 35,000 to 55,000 clones, roughly 64% of them singletons. Notes on the study in general: Listed as cytomegalovirus-associated were around 160 TCR beta chains. Later analysis identified a missense DCLRE1C variant that was linked to TCR beta V- and J-gene trimming.

The TCR sequence derives from a man aged 55-75 years in good health and CMV-seropositive. The V gene is TRBV5-1, the J gene TRBJ1-4; D is undetermined. The sample taken for sequencing was PBMCs. The chain's CDR3 is CASSLNTATNEKLFF. The CDR3 coding sequence is TGCGCCAGCAGCTTGAACACCGCAACTAATGAAAAACTGTTTTTT.